These 7 T cell receptor beta chains came from one sample sequenced in a study of T cell responses to AZD1222 COVID-19 vaccine. The assay was immunoSEQ multiplex PCR, and TCRdb's table has in-frame clones only and misses some. The data contain about 140,000 clones, under 95% of them singletons. The source material was peripheral blood, sampled on day 0 of AZD1222 vaccination. Receptor source: an adult in good health.

The chain employs TRBV28 and TRBJ1-2; 7 bases are shared with TRBD1. This CDR3 is built from 17 residues. Germline trimming cut 2 bases from V and 6 bases from J; bases unmatched to any gene: 15. Germline loops: CDR1 MDHEN, CDR2 SYDVKM. CDR3: CASSLGGTARYWHGYTF. The CDR3, as DNA: TGTGCCAGCAGTTTAGGGGGGACAGCAAGATACTGGCATGGCTACACCTTC.

This chain links TRBV6-2 or TRBV6-3 with TRBJ2-1; no definite D call. CDR1 MNHEY and CDR2 SVGEGT come from the germline V gene. The CDR3 has 15 residues. V was pared by 5 bases and J by 7 bases, with 18 bases between. CDR3 DNA sequence: TGTGCCAGCAGTCCACCCGGGTTAGGCCATAATGAGCAGTTCTTC. Its translation is CASSPPGLGHNEQFF.

The chain recombines TRBV10-3 with TRBJ2-7, with D tentatively TRBD1 (5 bases). This CDR3 has 12 residues. V lost 2 bases and J 6 bases, leaving 8 bases between the germline ends. CDR1 is ENHRY, CDR2 SYGVKD, per germline. In DNA, the CDR3 is TGTGCCATCAGTGAGGGGGCGGTCGAGCAGTACTTC. This sequence encodes CAISEGAVEQYF.

CDR3 residues: CASSLSGTGYRGYTF. CDR3 nucleotides: TGTGCCAGCAGTTTATCCGGAACAGGGTATCGCGGCTACACCTTC. This chain connects TRBV28 to TRBJ1-2; tentatively, D is TRBD1 (6 bases). V lost 1 base and J lost 8, with 17 bases in between. The germline V gene has CDR1 MDHEN and CDR2 SYDVKM. CDR3 size: 15 residues.

The chain uses TRBV5-1 and TRBJ1-1, with no clear D. Germline-derived CDR1 and CDR2 are SGHRS and YFSETQ. The CDR3 sequence is 13 residues long. Trimming removed 5 bases at V and 2 bases at J, with 10 bases between. The CDR3 DNA follows: TGCGCCAGCAGTTCTGAGGGCAACACTGAAGCTTTCTTT. The encoded protein is CASSSEGNTEAFF.

V and J are TRBV28 and TRBJ1-5, with 11 bases matching TRBD1. Germline assignment: CDR1 MDHEN and CDR2 SYDVKM. The CDR3 is made up of 15 amino acids. With V trimmed by 3 bases and J by 5 bases, 3 bases remained unmatched. As DNA, the CDR3 is TGTGCCAGCAGTTTGCCGGGACAGGGGGATCAGCCCCAGCATTTT. Encoded protein: CASSLPGQGDQPQHF. The full variable domain, with the rest looked up from reference TRBV28 and TRBJ1-5, is DVKVTQSSRYLVKRTGEKVFLECVQDMDHENMFWYRQDPGLGLRLIYFSYDVKMKEKGDIPEGYSVSREKKERFSLILESASTNQTSMYLCASSLPGQGDQPQHFGDGTRLSIL.

The rearrangement joins TRBV15 to TRBJ1-2; TRBD1 might be the D (5 bases). The CDR3 consists of 13 residues. Germline V gene data show CDR1 as LNHNV and CDR2 as YYDKDF (reference sequence). V dropped 5 bases and J dropped 6 bases, with 13 bases sitting between them. This CDR3 reads CATSARLGDGYTF. CDR3 bases: TGTGCCACCAGCGCGAGACTGGGGGATGGCTACACCTTC.